The T cell receptor beta chain described here comes from a study of shared clonotypes between healthy human individuals. Study-wide results and limits: Although depth was large, rarefaction showed that sequencing of the sorted subsets was incomplete.

TCRdb's table, derived via immunoSEQ multiplex PCR, lists solely in-frame clones and lacks some. The sample contains 2 million to 2.5 million clones, roughly 90% of which appear only once. Researchers partitioned CD4+ cells into CD45RA+ naive and CD45RA-negative memory subsets. Germline CDR1 reads SGHRS; CDR2 reads YFSETQ. The CDR3 is 12 amino acids. V shed 3 bases and J shed 4 bases, with 8 bases lying between them. On this clone itself: Its antigen is still unknown. This CDR3 is also generated by other DNA sequences in the sample.

The sequenced sample was naive CD4+ T cells from PBMCs. The subset denotes: CD45RA+ positively selected. V gene TRBV5-1 combines with J gene TRBJ2-7; D may be TRBD1 (6 bases). This TCR came from a man in his late teens or twenties in good health. Some clones in this sample may be carry-over from other donors' samples. The CDR3 DNA reads TGCGCCAGCAGCTCACAGGGTTACGAGCAGTACTTC. It yields the protein CASSSQGYEQYF. Full variable domain (rest looked up from reference TRBV5-1 and TRBJ2-7): KAGVTQTPRYLIKTRGQQVTLSCSPISGHRSVSWYQQTPGQGLQFLFEYFSETQRNKGNFPGRFSGRQFSNSRSEMNVSTLELGDSALYLCASSSQGYEQYFGPGTRLTVT.